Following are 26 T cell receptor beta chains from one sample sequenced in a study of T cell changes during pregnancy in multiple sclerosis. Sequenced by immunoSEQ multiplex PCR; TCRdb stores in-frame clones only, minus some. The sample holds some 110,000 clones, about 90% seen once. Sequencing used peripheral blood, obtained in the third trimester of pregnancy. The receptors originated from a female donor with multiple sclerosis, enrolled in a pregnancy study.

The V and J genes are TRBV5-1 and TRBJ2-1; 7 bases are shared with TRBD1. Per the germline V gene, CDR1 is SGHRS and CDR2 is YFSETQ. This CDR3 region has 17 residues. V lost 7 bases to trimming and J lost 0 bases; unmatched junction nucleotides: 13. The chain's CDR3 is CASRDSKTFSSYNEQFF. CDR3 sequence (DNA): TGCGCCAGCCGGGACAGTAAAACCTTTAGCTCCTACAATGAGCAGTTCTTC.

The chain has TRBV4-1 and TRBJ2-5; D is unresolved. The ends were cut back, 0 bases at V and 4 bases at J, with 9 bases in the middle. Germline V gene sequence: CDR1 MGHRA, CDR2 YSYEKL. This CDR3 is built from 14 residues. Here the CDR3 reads CASSQDNVPETQYF. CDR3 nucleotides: TGCGCCAGCAGCCAAGATAATGTCCCAGAGACCCAGTACTTC.

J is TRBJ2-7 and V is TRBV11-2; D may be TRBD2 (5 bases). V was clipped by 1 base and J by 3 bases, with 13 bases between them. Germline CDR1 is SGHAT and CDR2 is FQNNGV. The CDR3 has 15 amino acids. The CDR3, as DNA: TGTGCCAGCAGCTTAGGCGAGGAGCGGTTCTACGAGCAGTACTTC. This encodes CASSLGEERFYEQYF.

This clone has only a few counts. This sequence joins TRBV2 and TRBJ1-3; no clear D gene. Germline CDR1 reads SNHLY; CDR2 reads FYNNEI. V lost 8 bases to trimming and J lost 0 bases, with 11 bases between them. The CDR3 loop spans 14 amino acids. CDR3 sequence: CASSTPFSGNTIYF. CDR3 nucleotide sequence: TGTGCCAGCTCTACCCCCTTCTCTGGAAACACCATATATTTT. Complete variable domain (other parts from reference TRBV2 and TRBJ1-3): EPEVTQTPSHQVTQMGQEVILRCVPISNHLYFYWYRQILGQKVEFLVSFYNNEISEKSEIFDDQFSVERPDGSNFTLKIRSTKLEDSAMYFCASSTPFSGNTIYFGEGSWLTVV.

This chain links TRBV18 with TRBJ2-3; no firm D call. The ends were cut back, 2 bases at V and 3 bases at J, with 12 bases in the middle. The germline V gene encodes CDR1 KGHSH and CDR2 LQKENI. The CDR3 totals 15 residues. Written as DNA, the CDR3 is TGTGCCAGCTCACCAACACCGGTGGAGACAGATACGCAGTATTTT. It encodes CASSPTPVETDTQYF.

CDR3 coding DNA: TGTGCCGTCTCAGCGGGGGGGCCCCAAGAGACCCAGTACTTC. Translated, it gives CAVSAGGPQETQYF. This chain connects TRBV10-3 to TRBJ2-5; 10 bases line up with TRBD2. V lost 11 bases to trimming and J lost 1 base; unmatched junction nucleotides: 7. Germline V gene lookup returns CDR1 ENHRY and CDR2 SYGVKD. The CDR3 has 14 amino acids.

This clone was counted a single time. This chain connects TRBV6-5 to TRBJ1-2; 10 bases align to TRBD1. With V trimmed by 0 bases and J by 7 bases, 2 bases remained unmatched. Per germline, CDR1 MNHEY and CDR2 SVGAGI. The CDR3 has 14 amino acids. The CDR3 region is CASSYSTGGSGYTF. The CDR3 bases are TGTGCCAGCAGTTACTCGACAGGGGGCTCTGGCTACACCTTC.

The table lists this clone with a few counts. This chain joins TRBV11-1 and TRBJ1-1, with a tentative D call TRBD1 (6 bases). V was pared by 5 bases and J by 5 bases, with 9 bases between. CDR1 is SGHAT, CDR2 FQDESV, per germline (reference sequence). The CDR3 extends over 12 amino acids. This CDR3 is CASSPDRTEAFF. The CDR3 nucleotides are TGTGCCAGCAGCCCTGACAGGACTGAAGCTTTCTTT.

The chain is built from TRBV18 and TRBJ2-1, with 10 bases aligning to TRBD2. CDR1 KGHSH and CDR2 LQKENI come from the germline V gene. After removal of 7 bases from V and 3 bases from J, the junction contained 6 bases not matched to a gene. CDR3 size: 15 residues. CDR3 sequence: CASLGGLADYNEQFF. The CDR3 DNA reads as TGTGCCAGCTTAGGCGGACTAGCGGACTACAATGAGCAGTTCTTC.

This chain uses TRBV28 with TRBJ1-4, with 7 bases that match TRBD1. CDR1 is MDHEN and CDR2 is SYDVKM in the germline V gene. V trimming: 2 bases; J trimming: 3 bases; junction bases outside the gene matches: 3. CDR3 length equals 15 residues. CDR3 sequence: CASSLEGAANEKLFF. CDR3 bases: TGTGCCAGCAGTTTAGAGGGGGCGGCTAATGAAAAACTGTTTTTT. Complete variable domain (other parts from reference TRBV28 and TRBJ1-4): DVKVTQSSRYLVKRTGEKVFLECVQDMDHENMFWYRQDPGLGLRLIYFSYDVKMKEKGDIPEGYSVSREKKERFSLILESASTNQTSMYLCASSLEGAANEKLFFGSGTQLSVL.

The CDR3 here is CASSRRPGQGAQRDTQYF. In nucleotides, the CDR3 is TGTGCCAGCAGCCGCAGACCGGGACAGGGGGCGCAAAGAGATACGCAGTATTTT. The chain has TRBV14 and TRBJ2-3, with 12 bases fitting TRBD1. Germline CDR1 and CDR2: SGHDN and FVKESK. The CDR3 runs 18 residues. With V trimmed by 4 bases and J by 5 bases, 13 bases remained unmatched.

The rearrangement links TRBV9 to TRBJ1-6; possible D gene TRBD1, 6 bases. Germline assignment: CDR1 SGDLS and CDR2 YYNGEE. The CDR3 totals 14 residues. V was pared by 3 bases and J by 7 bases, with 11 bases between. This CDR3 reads CASSAQTGNSPLHF. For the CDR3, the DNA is TGTGCCAGCAGCGCTCAAACAGGGAATTCACCCCTCCACTTT.

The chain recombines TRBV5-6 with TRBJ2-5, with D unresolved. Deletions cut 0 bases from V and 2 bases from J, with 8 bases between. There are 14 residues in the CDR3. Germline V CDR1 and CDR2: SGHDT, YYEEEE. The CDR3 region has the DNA TGTGCCAGCAGCTTGGTGTCCGTACAAGAGACCCAGTACTTC. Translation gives CASSLVSVQETQYF.

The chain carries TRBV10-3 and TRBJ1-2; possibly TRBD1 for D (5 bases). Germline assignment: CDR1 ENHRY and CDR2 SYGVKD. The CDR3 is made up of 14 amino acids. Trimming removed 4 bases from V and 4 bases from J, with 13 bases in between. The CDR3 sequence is CAISGQGGSYGYTF. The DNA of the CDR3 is TGTGCCATCAGTGGGCAGGGCGGGAGCTATGGCTACACCTTC.

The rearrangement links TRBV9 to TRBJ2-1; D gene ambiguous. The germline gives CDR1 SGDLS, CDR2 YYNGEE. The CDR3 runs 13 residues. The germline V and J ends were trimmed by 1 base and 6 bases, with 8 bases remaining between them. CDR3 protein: CASSVSPRNEQFF. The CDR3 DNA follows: TGTGCCAGCAGCGTAAGCCCGCGCAATGAGCAGTTCTTC.

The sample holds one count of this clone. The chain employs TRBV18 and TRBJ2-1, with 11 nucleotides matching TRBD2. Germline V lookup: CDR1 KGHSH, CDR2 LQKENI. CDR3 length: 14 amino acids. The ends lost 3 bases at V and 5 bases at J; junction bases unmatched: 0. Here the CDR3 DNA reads TGTGCCAGCTCACCGACTAGCGGGGACAATGAGCAGTTCTTC. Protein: CASSPTSGDNEQFF.

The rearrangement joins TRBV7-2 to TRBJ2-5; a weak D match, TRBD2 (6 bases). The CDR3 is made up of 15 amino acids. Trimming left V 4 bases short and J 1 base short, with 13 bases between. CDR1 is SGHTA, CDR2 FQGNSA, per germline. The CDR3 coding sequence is TGTGCCAGCAGCTACCAAACCGGGGGCCAAGAGACCCAGTACTTC. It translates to CASSYQTGGQETQYF.

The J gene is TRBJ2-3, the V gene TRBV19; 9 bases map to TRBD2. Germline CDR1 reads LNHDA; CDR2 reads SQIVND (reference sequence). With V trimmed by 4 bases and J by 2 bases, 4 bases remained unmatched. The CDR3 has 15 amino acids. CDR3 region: CASSTVAGVTDTQYF. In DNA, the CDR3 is TGTGCCAGTAGTACTGTAGCGGGAGTCACAGATACGCAGTATTTT.

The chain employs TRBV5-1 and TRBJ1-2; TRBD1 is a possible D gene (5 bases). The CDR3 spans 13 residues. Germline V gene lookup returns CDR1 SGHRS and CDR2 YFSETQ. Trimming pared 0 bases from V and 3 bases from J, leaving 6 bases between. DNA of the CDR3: TGCGCCAGCAGCTTGGAGACAGACTATGGCTACACCTTC. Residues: CASSLETDYGYTF.

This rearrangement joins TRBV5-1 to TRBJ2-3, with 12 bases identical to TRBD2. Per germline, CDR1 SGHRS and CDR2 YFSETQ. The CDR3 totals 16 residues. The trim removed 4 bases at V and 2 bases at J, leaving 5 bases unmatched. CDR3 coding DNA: TGCGCCAGCAGCAACGGACTAGCGGGATTCACAGATACGCAGTATTTT. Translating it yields CASSNGLAGFTDTQYF.

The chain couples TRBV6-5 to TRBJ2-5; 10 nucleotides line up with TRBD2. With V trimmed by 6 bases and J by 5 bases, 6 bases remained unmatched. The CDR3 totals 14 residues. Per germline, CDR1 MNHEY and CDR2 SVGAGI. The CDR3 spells CASSLSGRRETQYF. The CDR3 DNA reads TGTGCCAGCAGCCTTAGCGGGAGGAGGGAGACCCAGTACTTC.

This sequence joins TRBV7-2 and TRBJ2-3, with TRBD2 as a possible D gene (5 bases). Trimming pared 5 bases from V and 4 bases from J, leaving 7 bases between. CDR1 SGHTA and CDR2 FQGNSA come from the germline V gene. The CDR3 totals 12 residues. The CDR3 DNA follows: TGTGCCAGCAGCCCGGAGGCAGATACGCAGTATTTT. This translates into CASSPEADTQYF.

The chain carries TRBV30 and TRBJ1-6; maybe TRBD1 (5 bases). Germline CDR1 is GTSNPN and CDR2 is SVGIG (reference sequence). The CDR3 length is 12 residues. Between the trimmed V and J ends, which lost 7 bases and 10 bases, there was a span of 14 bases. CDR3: CASGRAGSPLHF. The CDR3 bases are TGTGCCTCGGGCAGGGCGGGATCACCCCTCCACTTT.

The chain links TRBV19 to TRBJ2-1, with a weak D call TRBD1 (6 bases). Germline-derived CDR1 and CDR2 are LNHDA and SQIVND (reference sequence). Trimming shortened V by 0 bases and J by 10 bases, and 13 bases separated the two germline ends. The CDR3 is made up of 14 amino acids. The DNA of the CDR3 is TGTGCCAGTAGTATAGACTTCAGGGGAATCGAGCAGTTCTTC. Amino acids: CASSIDFRGIEQFF.

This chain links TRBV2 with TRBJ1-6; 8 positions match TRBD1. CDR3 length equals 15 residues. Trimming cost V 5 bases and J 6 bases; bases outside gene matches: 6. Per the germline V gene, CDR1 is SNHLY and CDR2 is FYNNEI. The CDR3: CASSSTGGANSPLHF. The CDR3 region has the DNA TGTGCCAGCAGTAGTACAGGGGGAGCTAATTCACCCCTCCACTTT.

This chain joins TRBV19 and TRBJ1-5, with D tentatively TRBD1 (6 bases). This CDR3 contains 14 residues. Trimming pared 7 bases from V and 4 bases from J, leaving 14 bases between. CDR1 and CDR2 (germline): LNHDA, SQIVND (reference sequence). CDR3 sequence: CASTWQGRNQPQHF. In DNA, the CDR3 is TGTGCCAGTACTTGGCAGGGGAGAAATCAGCCCCAGCATTTT.